This T cell receptor (beta chain) was profiled in a study of CD4+ T cells in melanoma. Findings of the study overall: Neoantigen-specific CD4+ T cells in melanoma reportedly had diverse differentiation states. CD8+ T cell, macrophage and B cell function reportedly correlated with neoantigen-specific CD4+ T cells.

Repertoires were generated with immunoSEQ multiplex PCR, while TCRdb's copy carries only in-frame clones and drops some. The table shows thousands of clones, with 66% occurring only once. With respect to this clone: What it recognizes is unknown.

CDR1 is LGHNA, CDR2 YSLEER, per germline. CDR3 length: 18 amino acids. J lost 7 bases, V lost 0 bases, and 13 bases had no gene match. The chain uses TRBV4-3 and TRBJ2-2, with 8 bases fitting TRBD2. The TCR originated in a human donor with melanoma. Sequenced sample: cells from a culture (not recorded whether cultured in vitro). CDR3 in DNA: TGCGCCAGCAGCCAAGAGGCCGTCGGCGGGGGGCGGGGCGGGGAGCTGTTTTTT. Protein product: CASSQEAVGGGRGGELFF.